These 14 T cell receptor beta chains were sequenced from one sample in a study of PD-1 blockade in mismatch repair-deficient tumors. Sequencing was performed with immunoSEQ multiplex PCR; in TCRdb, only in-frame clones are kept and a portion is missing. The sample carries over 75,000 clones, roughly 80% recorded once. The material sequenced was peripheral blood, taken 12 weeks after starting pembrolizumab. These receptors came from an adult with mismatch repair-deficient cancer.

J is TRBJ2-1 and V is TRBV19, with 11 bases lining up with TRBD2. Per germline, CDR1 LNHDA and CDR2 SQIVND (reference sequence). The CDR3 consists of 15 residues. Trimming cost V 7 bases and J 4 bases; bases outside gene matches: 6. The DNA of the CDR3 is TGTGCCAGTAAGAGAATAGCGGGAGGGTACAATGAGCAGTTCTTC. Encoded protein: CASKRIAGGYNEQFF. Supplemented by reference TRBV19 and TRBJ2-1, the full variable domain reads DGGITQSPKYLFRKEGQNVTLSCEQNLNHDAMYWYRQDPGQGLRLIYYSQIVNDFQKGDIAEGYSVSREKKESFPLTVTSAQKNPTAFYLCASKRIAGGYNEQFFGPGTRLTVL.

The chain carries TRBV6-5 and TRBJ1-2, with D unclear. Germline assignment: CDR1 MNHEY and CDR2 SVGAGI. Between the trimmed V and J ends, which lost 6 bases and 2 bases, there was a span of 10 bases. CDR3 length: 13 residues. The chain's CDR3 is CASSPPDNYGYTF. The CDR3 nucleotides are TGTGCCAGCAGCCCCCCGGACAACTATGGCTACACCTTC.

This clone was observed once. The rearrangement joins TRBV19 to TRBJ2-5; 10 positions match TRBD2. CDR3 length: 19 residues. Germline V CDR1 and CDR2: LNHDA, SQIVND (reference sequence). V lost 5 bases to trimming and J lost 6 bases; unmatched junction nucleotides: 21. DNA of the CDR3: TGTGCCAGTAGTTCTCAATCAGGACTAGCGGAGTCTTCCTACAAGACCCAGTACTTC. Protein: CASSSQSGLAESSYKTQYF.

The V gene is TRBV7-9, the J gene TRBJ1-4; D remains unclear. Per germline, CDR1 SEHNR and CDR2 FQNEAQ (reference sequence). V lost 4 bases to trimming and J lost 10 bases, with 16 bases between them. The CDR3 length is 14 residues. The CDR3 nucleotides read TGTGCCAGCAGCTCCCGGGATCCTGCTGGAAAACTGTTTTTT. The encoded protein is CASSSRDPAGKLFF.

The chain is built from TRBV6-1 and TRBJ1-3; the D gene is possibly TRBD1 (5 bases). The CDR3 covers 14 residues. CDR1 is MNHNS, CDR2 SASEGT, per germline. V was clipped by 4 bases and J by 7 bases, with 14 bases between them. CDR3 in amino acids: CASSARDSRNTIYF. The CDR3 bases are TGTGCCAGCAGTGCCCGGGACTCTCGGAACACCATATATTTT.

The V and J genes are TRBV27 and TRBJ2-7; D possibly uses TRBD1 or TRBD2 (6 bases each). Trimming stripped 8 bases from V and 0 bases from J, with 11 bases between. Germline V gives CDR1 MNHEY, CDR2 SMNVEV (reference sequence). The CDR3 consists of 13 residues. Written as DNA, the CDR3 is TGTGCCAGCCGGGGGCGGGGCTCCTACGAGCAGTACTTC. Its translation is CASRGRGSYEQYF.

V and J are TRBV5-1 and TRBJ1-2; D is ambiguous. The CDR3 has 14 amino acids. Germline CDR1 SGHRS, CDR2 YFSETQ. V lost 1 base and J 7 bases, leaving 14 bases between the germline ends. The CDR3 loop reads CASSLQDRTSGYTF. The CDR3 DNA follows: TGCGCCAGCAGCTTGCAGGATCGCACGTCTGGCTACACCTTC.

The chain has TRBV11-2 and TRBJ1-5; the D is unclear. Trimming removed 1 base from V and 7 bases from J, with 8 bases in between. This CDR3 spans 13 amino acids. Germline CDR1 reads SGHAT; CDR2 reads FQNNGV. The DNA of the CDR3 is TGTGCCAGCAGCTTAGGTCGGGGACAGCCCCAGCATTTT. Residues: CASSLGRGQPQHF.

The chain has TRBV19 and TRBJ1-5, with D unclear. Germline lookup yields CDR1 LNHDA and CDR2 SQIVND (reference sequence). Trimming took off 7 bases at V and 7 bases at J, with 14 bases between the two ends. This CDR3 has 13 residues. CDR3 amino acids: CASNQVRGQPQHF. As DNA, the CDR3 is TGTGCCAGTAATCAGGTTCGGGGACAGCCCCAGCATTTT.

The chain links TRBV4-3 to TRBJ2-1; D gene uncertain. In germline, CDR1 is LGHNA, CDR2 YSLEER. This CDR3 is 12 amino acids long. Trimming cost V 0 bases and J 12 bases, with 9 bases left between them. The CDR3 is CASSQDSAPQFF. The CDR3 nucleotides read TGCGCCAGCAGCCAAGATTCGGCCCCGCAGTTCTTC.

J is TRBJ2-7 and V is TRBV19; 7 bases align to TRBD2. V lost 3 bases, J lost 2 bases, and 4 bases stayed unmatched. Germline CDR1 reads LNHDA; CDR2 reads SQIVND (reference sequence). This CDR3 has 14 amino acids. The CDR3 here is CASSIQAGAYEQYF. CDR3 sequence (DNA): TGTGCCAGTAGTATTCAGGCGGGAGCCTACGAGCAGTACTTC.

The count of this clone is one. Written as DNA, the CDR3 is TGTGCCAGCAGCCTGACTGGAACAAACACTGAAGCTTTCTTT. Translation gives CASSLTGTNTEAFF. The chain joins TRBV11-3 to TRBJ1-1, with D unresolved. CDR1 and CDR2 (germline): SGHNT, YENEEA. Trimming removed 5 bases at V and 2 bases at J, with 12 bases between. The CDR3 has 14 residues.

There are a few counts of this clone. The gene calls are TRBV19 and TRBJ1-5; 7 positions agree with TRBD1. CDR1 and CDR2 from the germline V gene are LNHDA and SQIVND (reference sequence). The CDR3 has 14 amino acids. The J segment lost 8 bases and the V segment lost 6 bases, leaving 10 bases of the junction unmatched. The CDR3 region has the DNA TGTGCCAGTAGAACAGGGGCCGGTTTCGAGCCCCAGCATTTT. It yields the protein CASRTGAGFEPQHF.

The DNA of the CDR3 is TGTGCCTGGAGAGAGGGAAAGTCTGGCTACACCTTC. This encodes CAWREGKSGYTF. The chain joins TRBV30 to TRBJ1-2; D unresolved. The length of the CDR3 is 12 residues. Deletions cut 3 bases from V and 7 bases from J, with 12 bases between. CDR1 is GTSNPN and CDR2 is SVGIG in the germline V gene (reference sequence).